There are a few counts of the clone carrying this TCR beta chain. Antigen specificity is unknown. This sample is drawn from a study of T-cell memory formation after mild COVID-19. Study overall: There were largely donor-specific TCR clusters. Study-wide findings and caveats: Researchers found some responding clones in pre-infection memory, a sign that cross-reactive memory joined.

It was 5'RACE with constant-segment primers that produced the TCR alpha and TCR beta cDNA libraries, which carried sample barcodes and UMIs. TCRdb re-analysed the 5' RACE reads in MiXCR, keeping a single row per CDR3 protein. The data show hundreds of thousands of distinct CDR3 sequences, roughly 23% seen once. Specimen: PBMCs or a T cell subset sorted from them (not recorded which). This clonotype was sampled from an adult woman who had mild COVID-19 (a few samples of this study predate the infection). Cell type and time point are not known.

The CDR3 region is CASRYLPRLSGANVLTF. CDR3 nucleotide sequence: TGTGCCAGCAGATACCTCCCCCGGCTCTCTGGGGCCAACGTCCTGACTTTC. This rearrangement joins TRBV2 to TRBJ2-6; D is undetermined. The germline gives CDR1 SNHLY, CDR2 FYNNEI. V was cut by 6 bases and J by 0 bases, with 15 bases left in between. The CDR3 contains 17 residues.